What follows is one TCR beta chain and its context. The source of the sample is a study of blood T cell repertoires in COVID-19. During active infection, Seattle patients enrolled and were then monitored through disease. Profiled with immunoSEQ multiplex PCR; TCRdb holds only in-frame clones, not every one. The data show approximately 170,000 clones, under 85% seen once. Germline V gene sequence: CDR1 SGHRS, CDR2 YFSETQ. This CDR3 comprises 17 residues. The germline V and J ends were trimmed by 0 bases and 1 base, with 16 bases remaining between them. Sequencing was carried out using peripheral blood. The chain links TRBV5-1 to TRBJ1-1; D is unresolved. The clonotype was recovered from an elderly man with COVID-19, enrolled during active disease. The CDR3 coding sequence is TGCGCCAGCAGCTTGGGGCGGGCTGGAGTAACGAACACTGAAGCTTTCTTT. Its protein product is CASSLGRAGVTNTEAFF.